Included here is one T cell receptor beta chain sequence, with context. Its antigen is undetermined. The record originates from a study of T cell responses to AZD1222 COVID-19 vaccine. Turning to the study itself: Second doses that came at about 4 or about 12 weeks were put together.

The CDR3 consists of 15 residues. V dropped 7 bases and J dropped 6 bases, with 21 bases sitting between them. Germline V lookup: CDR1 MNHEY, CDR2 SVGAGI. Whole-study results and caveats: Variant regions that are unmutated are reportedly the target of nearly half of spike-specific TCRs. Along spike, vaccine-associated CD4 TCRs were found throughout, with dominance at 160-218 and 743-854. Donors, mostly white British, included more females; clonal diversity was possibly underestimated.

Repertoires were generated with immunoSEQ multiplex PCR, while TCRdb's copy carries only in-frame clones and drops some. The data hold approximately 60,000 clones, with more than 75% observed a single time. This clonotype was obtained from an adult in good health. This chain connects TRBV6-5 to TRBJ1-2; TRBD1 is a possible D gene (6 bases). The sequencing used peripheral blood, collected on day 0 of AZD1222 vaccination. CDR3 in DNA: TGTGCCAGCACCCTAAGGGGGGGGCTTGATGATGGCTACACCTTC. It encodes CASTLRGGLDDGYTF.